Below are 12 T cell receptor beta chains sequenced from a single sample in a study of blood T cells in healthy people across ages (dated by TCRdb to the mid-2010s). Library prep was done by 5' RACE. This sample was sequenced with an Illumina HiSeq 2500. The second PCR ran for about 6 to 12 cycles and used a J-beta primer mix along with a sample-barcoded 5' primer. TCRdb's own reprocessing of the public reads used fastp at Q25 and MiXCR and kept productive beta chains. Rows with one shared CDR3 protein collapse into an entry with the most common genes and DNA. The sample yields about 1.6 million distinct CDR3 sequences; about 31% were counted once. The top ten hold about 10% of the sample. The source material was blood. These receptors were collected from a woman younger than 45 in good health.

V and J are TRBV5-1 and TRBJ1-4; 7 bases map to TRBD1. V shed 2 bases and J 3 bases; nucleotides not matched to a gene: 4. CDR1 SGHRS and CDR2 YFSETQ come from the germline V gene. CDR3 length: 15 amino acids. The CDR3: CASSFDREPNEKLFF. In nucleotides, the CDR3 is TGCGCCAGCAGCTTTGACAGGGAACCTAATGAAAAACTGTTTTTT.

The chain has TRBV28 and TRBJ2-1, with 14 nucleotides matching TRBD2. TRBJ2-7 explains the end of the DNA better; the J call may be wrong. Germline loops: CDR1 MDHEN, CDR2 SYDVKM. This CDR3 region has 15 residues. CDR3 bases: TGTGCCAGCAGTCGGGGACTAGCGGGAGCGGAAGAGCAGTACTTC. Translated: CASSRGLAGAEEQYF.

The V call is TRBV29-1, the J call TRBJ1-1; D ambiguous. The V end was cut by 7 bases, the J end by 0 bases, with 12 bases between. The germline gives CDR1 SQVTM, CDR2 ANQGSEA. CDR3 length equals 13 residues. CDR3: CSARRGLNTEAFF. DNA for the CDR3: TGCAGCGCAAGGCGTGGGCTGAACACTGAAGCTTTCTTT.

On this clonotype itself: Its ends do not fully match the called genes, so a read error is possible. The V gene is TRBV4-1, the J gene TRBJ2-7; 12 positions agree with TRBD2. This CDR3 has 16 residues. Germline CDR1 reads MGHRA; CDR2 reads YSYEKL. This CDR3 is CASNQGLAGPSYEQYF. CDR3 nucleotide sequence: TGCGCCAGCAACCAAGGACTAGCGGGACCCTCGTACGAGCAGTACTTC.

This clonotype was seen more than once but under ten times. The V gene is TRBV5-1, the J gene TRBJ2-5; the match to TRBD2 covers 9 bases. Germline loops: CDR1 SGHRS, CDR2 YFSETQ. With 1 base clipped from V and 5 bases from J, the junction kept 6 bases outside the gene matches. This CDR3 is 15 amino acids long. For the CDR3, the DNA is TGCGCCAGCAGCTTGTTAGCGGGAGATCGCGAGACCCAGTACTTC. This codes for CASSLLAGDRETQYF.

This clonotype was found a few times. The chain combines TRBV20-1 with TRBJ1-2; a weak D match, TRBD1 (5 bases). CDR1 is DFQATT and CDR2 is SNEGSKA in the germline V gene (reference sequence). With 0 bases removed from V and 7 bases from J, the gap between germline ends came to 9 bases. CDR3 length equals 12 residues. In nucleotides, the CDR3 is TGCAGTGCTAGAGAGGGCAGGGCTGGCTACACCTTC. Protein sequence: CSAREGRAGYTF.

The rearrangement links TRBV7-9 to TRBJ2-6; either TRBD1 or TRBD2 may supply D (5 bases each). Per the germline V gene, CDR1 is SEHNR and CDR2 is FQNEAQ (reference sequence). V gave up 8 bases and J gave up 0 bases, with 17 bases separating them. The CDR3 is 17 residues long. The chain's CDR3 is CASLTGPSPSGANVLTF. In DNA, the CDR3 is TGTGCCAGCCTTACGGGGCCATCTCCCTCTGGGGCCAACGTCCTGACTTTC.

This rearrangement joins TRBV4-1 to TRBJ2-1, with 10 bases aligning to TRBD2. The CDR3 contains 16 residues. Trimming at V came to 4 bases and at J to 9 bases, leaving 12 bases not matched to a gene. Germline V lookup: CDR1 MGHRA, CDR2 YSYEKL. The CDR3 loop reads CASSRPRGLAGAEQFF. In nucleotides, the CDR3 is TGCGCCAGCAGCCGCCCTCGGGGCCTAGCGGGAGCTGAGCAGTTCTTC.

The chain links TRBV27 to TRBJ2-7, with 13 bases aligning to TRBD2. CDR3 length: 16 amino acids. J lost 3 bases, V lost 6 bases, and 8 bases had no gene match. Germline loops: CDR1 MNHEY, CDR2 SMNVEV (reference sequence). The CDR3 loop reads CASSPGTSGKYYEQYF. The DNA of the CDR3 is TGTGCCAGCAGCCCAGGGACTAGCGGGAAATACTACGAGCAGTACTTC.

This clonotype was picked up a small number of times. The chain is built from TRBV20-1 and TRBJ2-3; D is unclear. Germline values: CDR1 DFQATT, CDR2 SNEGSKA (reference sequence). The V end was cut by 6 bases, the J end by 2 bases, with 9 bases between. The CDR3 has 12 residues. CDR3 region: CSAGSDTDTQYF. Here the CDR3 DNA reads TGCAGTGCAGGGTCGGACACAGATACGCAGTATTTT.

This clonotype was counted many times. This sequence joins TRBV20-1 and TRBJ2-1; TRBD2 agrees at 8 bases. Germline V CDR1 and CDR2: DFQATT, SNEGSKA (reference sequence). The ends lost 6 bases at V and 4 bases at J; junction bases unmatched: 11. The CDR3 has 15 amino acids. The CDR3 spells CSAAPAGALYNEQFF. The CDR3 bases are TGCAGTGCAGCTCCAGCGGGGGCCCTTTACAATGAGCAGTTCTTC.

Turning to this clonotype: The junction departs from the called germline gene at one end, perhaps through a read error. This chain links TRBV20-1 with TRBJ2-5; a weak D match, TRBD2 (5 bases). CDR1 DFQATT and CDR2 SNEGSKA come from the germline V gene (reference sequence). This CDR3 has 13 residues. The CDR3 here is CSSPAALQETLYF. The CDR3, as DNA: TGCAGTTCCCCAGCGGCCCTACAAGAGACCCTGTACTTC.